This T cell receptor (beta chain) was recovered during a study of response to subunit inactivated influenza vaccine. This clonotype was counted many times. The germline V gene encodes CDR1 SGHDT and CDR2 YYEEEE. The CDR3 runs to 13 residues. The germline V and J ends were trimmed by 3 bases and 4 bases, with 9 bases remaining between them. MiXCR, applied by TCRdb to the RT-PCR reads, yields one record per CDR3 protein. The sample lists hundreds of thousands of distinct CDR3 sequences, approximately 11% occurring once. This sample also appeared in a second study, on T cells expressing NK-cell markers. That study reports: cDNA encoding TCR beta was synthesized via 5'RACE template switching incorporating UMIs.

The receptor's source is a man between 50 and 59 years old who received an inactivated influenza vaccine. This specimen was PBMCs from blood, taken on the day of vaccination. The rearrangement joins TRBV5-6 to TRBJ2-3; D gene ambiguous. CDR3 amino acids: CASSSTWPDTQYF. The CDR3 DNA reads TGTGCCAGCAGCTCCACATGGCCAGATACGCAGTATTTT.